These 29 T cell receptor beta chains were sequenced from one sample in a study of Ad26.COV2.S vaccination and SARS-CoV-2 variants. Treatment described: around 19 received Ad26.COV2.S at low or high dose, single or two shots; several received placebo; per-sample allocation not given. Vaccine and placebo recipients were sampled on day 63 after the first injection. Profiled with immunoSEQ multiplex PCR; TCRdb holds only in-frame clones, not every one. Of around 450,000 clones in the sample, approximately 92% are singletons; the top ten hold approximately 2.5%. The input for sequencing was peripheral blood, taken in a trial of Ad26.COV2.S vaccine versus placebo. These receptors were obtained from a person between 18 and 60 years old who received the Ad26.COV2.S COVID-19 vaccine or a placebo.

This chain joins TRBV19 and TRBJ2-5, with 14 bases aligning to TRBD2. V gave up 5 bases and J gave up 4 bases; unmatched junction bases: 6. The CDR3 sequence is 16 residues long. Germline V gene sequence: CDR1 LNHDA, CDR2 SQIVND (reference sequence). DNA for the CDR3: TGTGCCAGTAGTCTGGGGGGACTAGCGGGAGTAGAGACCCAGTACTTC. Translating gives CASSLGGLAGVETQYF. The full variable domain, in which reference TRBV19 and TRBJ2-5 provide the parts outside the CDR3, is DGGITQSPKYLFRKEGQNVTLSCEQNLNHDAMYWYRQDPGQGLRLIYYSQIVNDFQKGDIAEGYSVSREKKESFPLTVTSAQKNPTAFYLCASSLGGLAGVETQYFGPGTRLLVL.

The chain joins TRBV27 to TRBJ1-2; perhaps TRBD1 as D (5 bases). The CDR3 loop spans 13 amino acids. The V end was cut by 9 bases, the J end by 3 bases, with 14 bases between. CDR1 and CDR2 from the germline V gene are MNHEY and SMNVEV (reference sequence). Here the CDR3 reads CASARGVDYGYTF. CDR3 sequence (DNA): TGTGCCAGTGCGAGGGGTGTCGACTATGGCTACACCTTC.

The chain joins TRBV6-2 or TRBV6-3 to TRBJ2-7; unclear D gene. The germline V gene has CDR1 MNHEY and CDR2 SVGEGT. This CDR3 spans 14 amino acids. The V and J ends lost 2 bases and 5 bases respectively, with 13 bases between them. The CDR3 protein is CASSYLGPPHEQYF. DNA of the CDR3: TGTGCCAGCAGTTACCTTGGGCCGCCACACGAGCAGTACTTC.

The chain uses TRBV10-3 and TRBJ1-6; 11 bases match TRBD1. J gave up 8 bases and V 6 bases, and 3 bases lay outside the gene matches. CDR3 size: 14 residues. The germline V gene encodes CDR1 ENHRY and CDR2 SYGVKD. The CDR3 DNA is TGTGCCATCAGAGGGGACAGGGGGGATTCACCCCTCCACTTT. Translating gives CAIRGDRGDSPLHF.

The CDR3 DNA follows: TGCGCCAGCAGGGGGATTGAGGGACGGACTTCCAATGAGCAGTTCTTC. This codes for CASRGIEGRTSNEQFF. The V and J genes are TRBV5-1 and TRBJ2-1; D possibly matches TRBD1 or TRBD2 (5 bases each). V dropped 5 bases and J dropped 6 bases, with 21 bases sitting between them. Per germline, CDR1 SGHRS and CDR2 YFSETQ. The CDR3 length is 16 residues.

V usage is TRBV6-4 and J usage is TRBJ1-6, with D tentatively TRBD1 (5 bases). Trimming removed 9 bases from V and 8 bases from J, with 26 bases in between. Germline CDR1 reads MRHNA; CDR2 reads SNTAGT. This CDR3 contains 17 residues. CDR3 sequence reads: CARTGRTFRDEYSPLHF. The CDR3 coding sequence is TGTGCCAGAACGGGGAGGACCTTCCGGGACGAATATTCACCCCTCCACTTT.

This chain links TRBV5-8 with TRBJ2-2; D is uncertain. Germline V CDR1 and CDR2: SGHTS, YDEGEE. V gave up 3 bases and J gave up 8 bases, with 8 bases separating them. The length of the CDR3 is 12 residues. The CDR3 sequence is CASSWFEGELFF. In nucleotides, the CDR3 is TGTGCCAGCAGCTGGTTCGAGGGGGAGCTGTTTTTT. Based on the CDR3 plus reference TRBV5-8 and TRBJ2-2, the full variable domain is EAGVTQSPTHLIKTRGQQATLRCSPISGHTSVYWYQQALGLGLQFLLWYDEGEERNRGNFPPRFSGRQFPNYSSELNVNALELEDSALYLCASSWFEGELFFGEGSRLTVL.

The rearrangement links TRBV21-1 to TRBJ1-1. TRBV21-1 is a pseudogene locus. The CDR3 consists of 16 residues. CDR3 loop: CASSKSGLHGNTEAFF. The CDR3 DNA is TGTGCCAGCAGCAAGTCGGGACTCCATGGGAACACTGAAGCTTTCTTT.

The rearrangement joins TRBV9 to TRBJ2-3, with a tentative D call TRBD2 (6 bases). The CDR3 loop spans 14 amino acids. In germline, CDR1 is SGDLS, CDR2 YYNGEE. V dropped 2 bases and J dropped 6 bases, with 13 bases sitting between them. In DNA, the CDR3 is TGTGCCAGCAGCGTTCGGCAGAGCGGGGATACGCAGTATTTT. It yields the protein CASSVRQSGDTQYF.

The chain joins TRBV24-1 to TRBJ1-1; maybe TRBD1 (5 bases). V was pared by 7 bases and J by 0 bases, with 8 bases between. This CDR3 has 13 amino acids. Germline lookup yields CDR1 KGHDR and CDR2 SFDVKD. CDR3 residues: CATSKGLNTEAFF. The CDR3 coding sequence is TGTGCCACCAGCAAGGGGCTGAACACTGAAGCTTTCTTT.

The chain is built from TRBV6-5 and TRBJ1-2; D is unclear. Trimming cost V 11 bases and J 5 bases, with 12 bases left between them. The CDR3 totals 11 residues. The germline V gene has CDR1 MNHEY and CDR2 SVGAGI. The CDR3 coding sequence is TGTGCCGCCGGACGGACTTATGGCTACACCTTC. It is translated as CAAGRTYGYTF.

The rearrangement uses TRBV16 and TRBJ1-5, with 8 bases that match TRBD1. Germline V gene data show CDR1 as KGHSY and CDR2 as FQNENV. Germline trimming cut 5 bases from V and 4 bases from J; bases unmatched to any gene: 4. This CDR3 spans 14 amino acids. CDR3 sequence (DNA): TGTGCCAGCAGCTTAGACAGGGGTAATCAGCCCCAGCATTTT. It translates to CASSLDRGNQPQHF.

Written as DNA, the CDR3 is TGTGCCAGCTCATTACGGGTCACCTCCGAGCAGTACGTC. Amino acids: CASSLRVTSEQYV. The chain carries TRBV18 and TRBJ2-7, with D hard to call. CDR3 length: 13 amino acids. The V gene lost 5 bases and the J gene lost 6 bases, with 14 bases spanning the gap. The V gene's germline CDR1 is KGHSH and CDR2 LQKENI.

This clone came up once. The rearrangement links TRBV18 to TRBJ1-1; 9 nucleotides line up with TRBD1. CDR3 length: 13 residues. With 6 bases clipped from V and 4 bases from J, the junction kept 3 bases outside the gene matches. Germline loops: CDR1 KGHSH, CDR2 LQKENI. Written as DNA, the CDR3 is TGTGCCAGCTCCGGGACAGGGCCCACTGAAGCTTTCTTT. It encodes CASSGTGPTEAFF.

The genes are TRBV5-6 and TRBJ1-5; 7 bases line up with TRBD1. V trimming: 4 bases; J trimming: 2 bases; junction bases outside the gene matches: 9. The CDR3 totals 16 residues. Germline V gene sequence: CDR1 SGHDT, CDR2 YYEEEE. CDR3 nucleotide sequence: TGTGCCAGCAGCCTCCTACAGGGGCCAGGCAATCAGCCCCAGCATTTT. Its protein product is CASSLLQGPGNQPQHF.

The chain joins TRBV28 to TRBJ1-1; no reliable D call. V gave up 3 bases and J gave up 8 bases, with 13 bases separating them. Germline CDR1 and CDR2: MDHEN and SYDVKM. This CDR3 region has 13 residues. The DNA of the CDR3 is TGTGCCAGCAGTTTTCCCCCAACCCAGGAAGCTTTCTTT. It translates to CASSFPPTQEAFF.

The CDR3 protein is CASSIGQTQPQHF. DNA for the CDR3: TGTGCCAGTAGTATAGGGCAGACCCAGCCCCAGCATTTT. The chain combines TRBV19 with TRBJ1-5; D uncertain. The CDR3 sequence is 13 residues long. Trimming pared 1 base from V and 7 bases from J, leaving 8 bases between. Germline values: CDR1 LNHDA, CDR2 SQIVND (reference sequence).

This rearrangement joins TRBV6-5 to TRBJ2-5; D remains ambiguous. With 11 bases removed from V and 5 bases from J, the gap between germline ends came to 15 bases. The CDR3 extends over 12 amino acids. Germline V CDR1 and CDR2: MNHEY, SVGAGI. CDR3 DNA sequence: TGTGCCTCACGATGGGTTCGGGAGACCCAGTACTTC. Its protein product is CASRWVRETQYF.

The chain carries TRBV19 and TRBJ1-2; possibly TRBD1 for D (5 bases). The V end lost 9 bases, the J end lost 2 bases, and 16 bases lay between the germline ends. The CDR3 covers 14 residues. Germline V gene data show CDR1 as LNHDA and CDR2 as SQIVND (reference sequence). DNA of the CDR3: TGTGCCAGCCTCATAGGCGCAGGGAACTATGGCTACACCTTC. Translation: CASLIGAGNYGYTF.

The chain couples TRBV6-2 or TRBV6-3 to TRBJ2-3, with 12 bases identical to TRBD2. J lost 8 bases, V lost 5 bases, and 8 bases had no gene match. This CDR3 has 15 residues. CDR1 MNHEY and CDR2 SVGEGT come from the germline V gene. The CDR3 DNA reads as TGTGCCAGCAGTCCGACTAGCGGGAGAGTGGTTACGCAGTATTTT. It encodes CASSPTSGRVVTQYF.

V usage is TRBV7-2 and J usage is TRBJ1-5; D is perhaps TRBD1 (5 bases). CDR1 and CDR2 (germline): SGHTA, FQGNSA. The V and J ends lost 2 bases and 0 bases respectively, with 8 bases between them. The CDR3 is 15 residues long. CDR3 in amino acids: CASSLWGGSNQPQHF. CDR3 coding DNA: TGTGCCAGCAGCTTATGGGGGGGTAGCAATCAGCCCCAGCATTTT.

A word on this clone: One junction end disagrees with the germline gene, perhaps due to a read error. V is TRBV3-1 (or the pseudogene TRBV3-2) and J is TRBJ2-3, with TRBD2 identical over 12 bases. From germline, CDR1 is LGHDT and CDR2 YNNKEL (reference sequence). This CDR3 comprises 13 residues. The CDR3 protein is CASSQALAGGPNF. CDR3 sequence (DNA): TGTGCCAGCAGCCAGGCACTAGCGGGGGGCCCGAATTTT.

This sequence joins TRBV5-1 and TRBJ2-3; D is undetermined. This CDR3 has 12 amino acids. The germline V gene has CDR1 SGHRS and CDR2 YFSETQ. V dropped 0 bases and J dropped 6 bases, with 5 bases sitting between them. The CDR3 DNA sequence: TGCGCCAGCAGCTTGGATGAGGATACGCAGTATTTT. Translating gives CASSLDEDTQYF. Filled out from reference TRBV5-1 and TRBJ2-3, the complete variable domain reads KAGVTQTPRYLIKTRGQQVTLSCSPISGHRSVSWYQQTPGQGLQFLFEYFSETQRNKGNFPGRFSGRQFSNSRSEMNVSTLELGDSALYLCASSLDEDTQYFGPGTRLTVL.

The genes are TRBV7-8 and TRBJ1-2; TRBD1 matches at 7 bases. The length of the CDR3 is 14 residues. J was trimmed by 4 bases and V by 4 bases; bases with no gene match: 6. In germline, CDR1 is SGHVS, CDR2 FQNEAQ. The CDR3 spells CASSSTGTAYGYTF. The CDR3 DNA reads TGTGCCAGCAGCTCTACGGGGACAGCCTATGGCTACACCTTC.

The V call is TRBV19, the J call TRBJ2-2, with TRBD2 as a possible D gene (6 bases). Trimming removed 2 bases at V and 7 bases at J, with 17 bases between. The CDR3 is made up of 16 amino acids. CDR1 and CDR2 from the germline V gene are LNHDA and SQIVND (reference sequence). DNA of the CDR3: TGTGCCAGTAGTATATCTTTCCGGGAGCTGGGCGGGGAGCTGTTTTTT. Translating it yields CASSISFRELGGELFF.

The rearrangement uses TRBV5-1 and TRBJ2-3; TRBD2 aligns across 9 bases. CDR1 is SGHRS, CDR2 YFSETQ, per germline. The CDR3 extends over 14 amino acids. V lost 0 bases to trimming and J lost 6 bases; unmatched junction nucleotides: 2. The CDR3 loop reads CASSLGGRGDTQYF. The CDR3 DNA reads as TGCGCCAGCAGCTTGGGCGGGAGGGGTGATACGCAGTATTTT.

The chain recombines TRBV15 with TRBJ1-6; possible D gene TRBD1, 6 bases. This CDR3 is built from 16 residues. The germline V gene encodes CDR1 LNHNV and CDR2 YYDKDF (reference sequence). V dropped 0 bases and J dropped 9 bases, with 15 bases sitting between them. The CDR3 region has the DNA TGTGCCACCAGCAGAGAATACGGGACAAGAGGTTCACCCCTCCACTTT. Its translation is CATSREYGTRGSPLHF.

The J gene is TRBJ1-4, the V gene TRBV4-2; perhaps TRBD1 as D (5 bases). This CDR3 spans 14 amino acids. The germline gives CDR1 LGHNA, CDR2 YNFKEQ. V lost 2 bases and J lost 6, with 10 bases in between. CDR3 amino acids: CASSQPQGDEKLFF. The DNA of the CDR3 is TGTGCCAGCAGCCAACCCCAGGGAGATGAAAAACTGTTTTTT.

V gene TRBV29-1 combines with J gene TRBJ1-1; tentatively, D is TRBD1 (5 bases). CDR1 and CDR2 from the germline V gene are SQVTM and ANQGSEA. CDR3 length: 14 amino acids. V gave up 6 bases and J gave up 1 base, with 15 bases separating them. The CDR3 sequence is CSVALRVANTEAFF. The CDR3 region has the DNA TGCAGCGTCGCCCTCAGGGTTGCGAACACTGAAGCTTTCTTT.